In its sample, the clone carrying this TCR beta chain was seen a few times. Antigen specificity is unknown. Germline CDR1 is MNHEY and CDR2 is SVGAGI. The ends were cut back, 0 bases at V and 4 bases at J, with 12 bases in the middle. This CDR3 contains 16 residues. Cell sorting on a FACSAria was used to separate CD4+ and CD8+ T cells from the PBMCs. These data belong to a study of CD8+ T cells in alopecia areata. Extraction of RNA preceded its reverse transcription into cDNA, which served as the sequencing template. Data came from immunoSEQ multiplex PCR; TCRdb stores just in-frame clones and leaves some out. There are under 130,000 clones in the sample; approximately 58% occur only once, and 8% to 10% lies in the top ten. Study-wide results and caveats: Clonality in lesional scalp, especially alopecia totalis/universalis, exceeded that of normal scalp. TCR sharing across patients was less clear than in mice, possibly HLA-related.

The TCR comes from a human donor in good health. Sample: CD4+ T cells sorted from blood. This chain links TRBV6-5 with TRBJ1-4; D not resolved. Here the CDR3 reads CASSYSPAGGNEKLFF. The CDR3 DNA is TGTGCCAGCAGTTACTCACCGGCAGGTGGTAATGAAAAACTGTTTTTT.